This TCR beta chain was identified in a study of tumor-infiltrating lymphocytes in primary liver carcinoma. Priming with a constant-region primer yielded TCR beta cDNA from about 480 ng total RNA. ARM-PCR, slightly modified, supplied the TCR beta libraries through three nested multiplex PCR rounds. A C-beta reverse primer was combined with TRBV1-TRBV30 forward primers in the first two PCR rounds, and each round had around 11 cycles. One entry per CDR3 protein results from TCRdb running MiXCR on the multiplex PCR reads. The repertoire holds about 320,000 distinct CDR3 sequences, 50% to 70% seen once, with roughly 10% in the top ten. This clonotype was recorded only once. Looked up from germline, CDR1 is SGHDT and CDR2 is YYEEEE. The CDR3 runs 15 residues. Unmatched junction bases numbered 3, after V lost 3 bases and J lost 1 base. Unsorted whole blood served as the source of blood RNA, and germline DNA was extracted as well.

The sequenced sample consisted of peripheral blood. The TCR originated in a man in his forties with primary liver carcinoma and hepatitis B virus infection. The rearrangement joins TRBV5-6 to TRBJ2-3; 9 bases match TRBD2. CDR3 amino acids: CASSSRTSGTDTQYF. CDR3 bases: TGTGCCAGCAGCTCCAGGACTAGCGGCACAGATACGCAGTATTTT.